This T cell receptor (beta chain) was sequenced in a study of blood T cell repertoires in COVID-19 (dated by TCRdb to the early 2020s). Describing the broader study: Collaborator samples came from the United States, Italy and Spain and covered acute and convalescent phases of COVID-19. The prospective study material was composed of cDNA or gDNA derived from T cells, B-cell-depleted T cells, or PBMCs. The dataset comprised deeply sampled blood TCRbeta repertoires from subjects exposed to, actively infected with, or recovered from COVID-19. Where HLA class I and class II types were available, the types were taken from metadata supplied by the sample provider, not from assay-based typing. A freely available public database, intended as a resource for researchers studying the immune response to SARS-CoV-2, is where the repertoires were released. Samples were obtained from the ongoing ImmuneRACE study (first 160 participants) and from 1,254 subjects provided by 6 global collaborators. The sample metadata nearly always contained a de-identified subject ID, COVID-19 status, age in years and sex. Study-level results and caveats: The amount of clinical and demographic metadata varied by source and participant and was provided uncurated.

The CDR3 holds 14 amino acids from the cysteine to the phenylalanine. This entry keeps only the CDR3 DNA: 42 bases, framed from base 1. Based on the germline V gene, the CDR1 and CDR2 sequences are SGHVS and FNYEAQ. Deletion took 0 bases off V and 8 bases off J, with a span of 10 bases between the germline ends. To note about this clone: There is no known antigen for this receptor. Per-nucleotide qualities are absent, and no much larger clonotype sits a single base away.

TCRbeta CDR3 regions were amplified from genomic DNA by means of the immunoSEQ Assay, a bias-controlled multiplex PCR. As for how the authors treated the data: Nucleated cell counts per sample were estimated from amplification of reference gene primers within the assay. To quantify the absolute abundance of each unique TCRbeta CDR3 rearrangement, sequence reads were collapsed and filtered. For each sample, productive Simpson clonality was calculated as the square root of Simpson's diversity index across productive rearrangements. TCRdb took over this immuneACCESS table, retaining in-frame rearrangements with V and J assigned. Such tables are incomplete; in checked studies, under half of the missing clones stem from an unresolved V gene, and the remainder is unexplained. D and trimming come from the DNA, and the V and J calls and clone size come from that table. This sample gives 100,000 or so clones in total; roughly four fifths of them show up just once. The ten largest clonotypes hold about 13% of the sample.

Collaborating institutions collected whole blood in K2EDTA tubes following their own protocols. For TCRbeta analysis, collaborator samples were shipped as frozen whole blood, as isolated PBMCs, or as DNA extracted from either sample type. Sequenced material: peripheral blood. The V and J segments used are TRBV7-6 and TRBJ1-4, and possibly TRBD1, on 5 matching bases. The TCR sequence derives from a human donor in a cohort sampled during active COVID-19. CDR3 region: CASSLAGGWEKLFF. The nucleotide sequence reads as follows: TGTGCCAGCAGCTTAGCCGGGGGATGGGAAAAACTGTTTTTT.